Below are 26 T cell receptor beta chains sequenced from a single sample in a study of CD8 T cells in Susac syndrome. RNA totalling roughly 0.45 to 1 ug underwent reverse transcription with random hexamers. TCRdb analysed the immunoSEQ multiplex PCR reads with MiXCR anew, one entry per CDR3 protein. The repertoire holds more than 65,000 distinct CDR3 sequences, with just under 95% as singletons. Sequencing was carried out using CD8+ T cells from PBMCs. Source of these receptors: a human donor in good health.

CDR3 amino acids: CASSQDHASQDAEAFF. CDR3 sequence (DNA): TGCGCCAGCAGCCAAGATCACGCTTCCCAGGACGCTGAAGCTTTCTTT. The gene calls are TRBV4-1 and TRBJ1-1; no clear D. The length of the CDR3 is 16 residues. V was clipped by 0 bases and J by 6 bases, with 17 bases between them. Germline V gene lookup returns CDR1 MGHRA and CDR2 YSYEKL.

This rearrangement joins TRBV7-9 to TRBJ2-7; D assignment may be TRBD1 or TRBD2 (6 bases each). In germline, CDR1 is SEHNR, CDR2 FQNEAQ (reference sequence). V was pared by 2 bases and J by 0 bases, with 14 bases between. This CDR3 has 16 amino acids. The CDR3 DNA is TGTGCCAGCAGCTTAACCGGGGGCTACACCTCCTACGAGCAGTACTTC. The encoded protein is CASSLTGGYTSYEQYF.

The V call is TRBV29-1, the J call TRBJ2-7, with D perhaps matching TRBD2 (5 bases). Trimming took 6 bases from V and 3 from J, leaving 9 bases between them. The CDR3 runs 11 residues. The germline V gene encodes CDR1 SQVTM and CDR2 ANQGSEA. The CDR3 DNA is TGCAGCGTCACTAGGAACTACGAGCAGTACTTC. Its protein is CSVTRNYEQYF.

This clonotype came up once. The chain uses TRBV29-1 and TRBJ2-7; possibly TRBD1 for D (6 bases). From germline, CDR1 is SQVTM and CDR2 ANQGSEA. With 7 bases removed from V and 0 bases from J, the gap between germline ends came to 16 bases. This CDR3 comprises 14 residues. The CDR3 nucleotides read TGCAGCGCCTGGGGTGCGGACAGCTCCTACGAGCAGTACTTC. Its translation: CSAWGADSSYEQYF.

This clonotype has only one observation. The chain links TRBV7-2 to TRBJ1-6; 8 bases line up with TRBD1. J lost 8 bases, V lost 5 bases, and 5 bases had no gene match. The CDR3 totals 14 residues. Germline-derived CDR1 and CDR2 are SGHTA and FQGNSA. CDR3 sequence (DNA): TGTGCCAGCAGCCCCGGGACAGGACATTCACCCCTCCACTTT. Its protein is CASSPGTGHSPLHF.

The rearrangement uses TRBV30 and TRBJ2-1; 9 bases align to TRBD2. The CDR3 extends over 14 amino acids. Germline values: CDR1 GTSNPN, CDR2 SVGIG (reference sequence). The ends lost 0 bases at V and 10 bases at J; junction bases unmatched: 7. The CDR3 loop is CAWSVSSGGHEQFF. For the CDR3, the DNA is TGTGCCTGGAGTGTTTCCAGCGGGGGGCACGAGCAGTTCTTC.

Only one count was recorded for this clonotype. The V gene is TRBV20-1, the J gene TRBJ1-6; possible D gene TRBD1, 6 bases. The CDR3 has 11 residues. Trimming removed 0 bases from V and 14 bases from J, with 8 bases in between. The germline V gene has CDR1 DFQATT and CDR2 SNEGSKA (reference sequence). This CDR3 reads CSAREGGSLHF. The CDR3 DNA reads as TGCAGTGCTAGAGAGGGGGGCTCCCTCCACTTT.

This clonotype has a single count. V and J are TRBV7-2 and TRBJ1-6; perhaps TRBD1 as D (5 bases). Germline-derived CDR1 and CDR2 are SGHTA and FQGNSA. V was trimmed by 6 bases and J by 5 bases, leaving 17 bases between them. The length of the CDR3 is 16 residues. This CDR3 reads CASSFRTSTNNSPLHF. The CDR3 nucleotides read TGTGCCAGCAGTTTTCGGACATCCACCAATAATTCACCCCTCCACTTT.

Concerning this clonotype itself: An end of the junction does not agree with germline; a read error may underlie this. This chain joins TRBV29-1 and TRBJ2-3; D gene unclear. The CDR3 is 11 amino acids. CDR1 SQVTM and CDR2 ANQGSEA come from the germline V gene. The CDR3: CSGGRTDTQYF. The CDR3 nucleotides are TGTTCCGGCGGCCGCACAGATACGCAGTATTTT.

DNA for the CDR3: TGTGCCAGCAGCTTGGTGGCCCCCAATTCACCCCTCCACTTT. It encodes CASSLVAPNSPLHF. This rearrangement joins TRBV11-2 to TRBJ1-6; D is unclear. V shed 3 bases and J shed 7 bases, with 10 bases lying between them. The CDR3 loop spans 14 amino acids. Germline V lookup: CDR1 SGHAT, CDR2 FQNNGV. Complete variable domain (other parts from reference TRBV11-2 and TRBJ1-6): EAGVAQSPRYKIIEKRQSVAFWCNPISGHATLYWYQQILGQGPKLLIQFQNNGVVDDSQLPKDRFSAERLKGVDSTLKIQPAKLEDSAVYLCASSLVAPNSPLHFGNGTRLTVT.

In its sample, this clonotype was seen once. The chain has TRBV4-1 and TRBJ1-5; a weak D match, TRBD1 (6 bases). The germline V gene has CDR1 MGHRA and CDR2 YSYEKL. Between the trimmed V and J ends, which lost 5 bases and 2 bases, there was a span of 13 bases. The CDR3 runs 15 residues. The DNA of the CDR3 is TGCGCCAGCAGCTCCGGGACAAATGGCAATCAGCCCCAGCATTTT. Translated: CASSSGTNGNQPQHF.

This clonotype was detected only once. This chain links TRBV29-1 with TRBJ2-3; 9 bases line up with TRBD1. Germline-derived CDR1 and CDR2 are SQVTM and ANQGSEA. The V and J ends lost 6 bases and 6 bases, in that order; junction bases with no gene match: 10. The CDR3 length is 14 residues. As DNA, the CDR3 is TGCAGCGTCCGGTGGGACAGGGAGGTCGATACGCAGTATTTT. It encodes CSVRWDREVDTQYF.

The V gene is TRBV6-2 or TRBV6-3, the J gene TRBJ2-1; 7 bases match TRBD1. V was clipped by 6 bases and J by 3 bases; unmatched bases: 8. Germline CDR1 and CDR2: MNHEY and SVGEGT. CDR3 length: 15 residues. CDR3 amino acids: CASRIQGPDYNEQFF. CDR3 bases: TGTGCCAGCAGGATACAGGGGCCGGACTACAATGAGCAGTTCTTC.

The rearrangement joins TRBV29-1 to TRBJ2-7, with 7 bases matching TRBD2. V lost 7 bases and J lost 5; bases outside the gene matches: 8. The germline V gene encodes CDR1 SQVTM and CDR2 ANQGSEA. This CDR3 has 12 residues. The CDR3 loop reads CSGGGIFDEQYF. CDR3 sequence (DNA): TGCAGCGGGGGGGGGATCTTTGACGAGCAGTACTTC.

DNA of the CDR3: TGTGCCAGTTCCCGAGGACTAGCGGGGTTGGTTGAGCAGTTCTTC. Residues: CASSRGLAGLVEQFF. The genes are TRBV7-9 and TRBJ2-1; TRBD2 agrees at 12 bases. The CDR3 has 15 residues. V dropped 9 bases and J dropped 9; count of bases not matched to a gene: 12. Germline CDR1 is SEHNR and CDR2 is FQNEAQ (reference sequence).

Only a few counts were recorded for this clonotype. The CDR3 nucleotides are TGTGCCAGCAGTCGGACAGGGGTGTCCTACGAGCAGTACTTC. Translation: CASSRTGVSYEQYF. The V gene is TRBV2, the J gene TRBJ2-7; 9 bases line up with TRBD1. CDR1 SNHLY and CDR2 FYNNEI come from the germline V gene. The CDR3 is 14 residues long. J gave up 1 base and V 5 bases, and 3 bases lay outside the gene matches. Full variable domain (missing parts from reference TRBV2 and TRBJ2-7): EPEVTQTPSHQVTQMGQEVILRCVPISNHLYFYWYRQILGQKVEFLVSFYNNEISEKSEIFDDQFSVERPDGSNFTLKIRSTKLEDSAMYFCASSRTGVSYEQYFGPGTRLTVT.

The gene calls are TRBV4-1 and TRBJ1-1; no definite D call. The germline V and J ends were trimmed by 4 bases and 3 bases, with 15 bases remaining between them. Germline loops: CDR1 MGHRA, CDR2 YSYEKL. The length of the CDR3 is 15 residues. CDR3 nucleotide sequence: TGCGCCAGCAGCCGCGGACCCGGGCAGTACACTGAAGCTTTCTTT. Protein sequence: CASSRGPGQYTEAFF.

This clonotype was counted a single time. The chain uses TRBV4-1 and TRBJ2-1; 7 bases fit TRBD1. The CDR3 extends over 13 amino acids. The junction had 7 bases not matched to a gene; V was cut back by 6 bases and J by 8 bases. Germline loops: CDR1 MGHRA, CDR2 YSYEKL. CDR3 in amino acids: CASSPEDRDEQFF. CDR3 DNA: TGCGCCAGCAGTCCCGAAGACAGGGATGAGCAGTTCTTC.

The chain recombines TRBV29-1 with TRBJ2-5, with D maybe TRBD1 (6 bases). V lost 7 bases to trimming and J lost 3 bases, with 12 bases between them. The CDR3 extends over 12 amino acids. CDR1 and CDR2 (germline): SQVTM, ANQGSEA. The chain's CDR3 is CSAARTEETQYF. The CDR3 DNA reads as TGCAGCGCAGCCCGGACAGAAGAGACCCAGTACTTC.

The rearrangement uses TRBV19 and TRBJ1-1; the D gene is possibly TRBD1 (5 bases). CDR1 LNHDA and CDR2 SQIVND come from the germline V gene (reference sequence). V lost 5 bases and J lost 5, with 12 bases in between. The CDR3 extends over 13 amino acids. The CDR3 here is CASSGRGMTEAFF. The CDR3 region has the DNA TGTGCCAGTAGTGGACGGGGGATGACTGAAGCTTTCTTT.

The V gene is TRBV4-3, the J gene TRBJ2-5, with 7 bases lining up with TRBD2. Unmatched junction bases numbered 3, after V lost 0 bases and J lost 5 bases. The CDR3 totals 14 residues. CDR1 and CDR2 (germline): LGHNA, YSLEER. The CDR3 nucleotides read TGCGCCAGCAGCCAAGAACGGGGGGAGGAGACCCAGTACTTC. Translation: CASSQERGEETQYF.

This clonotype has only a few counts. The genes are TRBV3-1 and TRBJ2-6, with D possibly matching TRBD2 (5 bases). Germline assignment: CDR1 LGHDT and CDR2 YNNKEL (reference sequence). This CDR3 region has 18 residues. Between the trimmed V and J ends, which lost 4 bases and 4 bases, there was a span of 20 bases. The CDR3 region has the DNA TGTGCCAGCAGCCTTCACCACCCCGCAGGAGGAGGGGCCAACGTCCTGACTTTC. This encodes CASSLHHPAGGGANVLTF.

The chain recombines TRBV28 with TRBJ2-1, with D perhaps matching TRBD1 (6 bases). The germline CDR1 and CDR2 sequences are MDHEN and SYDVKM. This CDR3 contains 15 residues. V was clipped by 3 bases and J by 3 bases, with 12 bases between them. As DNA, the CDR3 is TGTGCCAGCAGTTTCGGTGACAGGAGCTACAATGAGCAGTTCTTC. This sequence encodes CASSFGDRSYNEQFF.

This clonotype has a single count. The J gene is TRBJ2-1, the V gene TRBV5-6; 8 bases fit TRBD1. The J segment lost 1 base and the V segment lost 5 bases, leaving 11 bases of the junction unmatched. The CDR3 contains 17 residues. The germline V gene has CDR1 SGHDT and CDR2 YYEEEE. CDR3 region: CASSAGTGPRSYNEQFF. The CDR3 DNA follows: TGTGCCAGCAGTGCCGGGACAGGCCCCCGTTCCTACAATGAGCAGTTCTTC. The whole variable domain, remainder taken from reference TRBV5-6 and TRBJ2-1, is DAGVTQSPTHLIKTRGQQVTLRCSPKSGHDTVSWYQQALGQGPQFIFQYYEEEERQRGNFPDRFSGHQFPNYSSELNVNALLLGDSALYLCASSAGTGPRSYNEQFFGPGTRLTVL.

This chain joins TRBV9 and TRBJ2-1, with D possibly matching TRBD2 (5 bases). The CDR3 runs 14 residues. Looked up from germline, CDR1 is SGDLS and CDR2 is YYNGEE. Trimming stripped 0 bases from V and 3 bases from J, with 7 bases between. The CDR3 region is CASSVDGVYNEQFF. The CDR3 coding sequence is TGTGCCAGCAGCGTAGACGGGGTCTACAATGAGCAGTTCTTC.

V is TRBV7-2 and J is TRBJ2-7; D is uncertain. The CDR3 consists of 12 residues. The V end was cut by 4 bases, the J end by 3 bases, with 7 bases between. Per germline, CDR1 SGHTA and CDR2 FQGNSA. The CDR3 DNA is TGTGCCAGCAGCTCCGAAGACTACGAGCAGTACTTC. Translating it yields CASSSEDYEQYF. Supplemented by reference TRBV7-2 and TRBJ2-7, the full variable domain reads GAGVSQSPSNKVTEKGKDVELRCDPISGHTALYWYRQSLGQGLEFLIYFQGNSAPDKSGLPSDRFSAERTGGSVSTLTIQRTQQEDSAVYLCASSSEDYEQYFGPGTRLTVT.